This TCR beta chain was retrieved from a study of early T cells in non-severe SARS-CoV-2 infection (dated by TCRdb to about 2021). A note on the overall study: Because TCR sequencing relied on bulk RNA taken from unsorted whole blood, pairing of alpha and beta chains was not possible. General conclusions and limits of the study: VDJdb matching was skewed toward anti-spike CD8 responses and likely underestimated virus-specific expansions by missing private and CD4 specificities.

This clonotype has ten or more counts. No antigen is known for it. Per-base qualities were not stored, and no clone one base away is much larger. Libraries came from 5' RACE. Sequencing took place on a NextSeq 500. The TCR library protocol attached unique molecular identifiers to individual cDNA molecules to correct for sequencing error and PCR bias. Sequencing covered both TCR alpha and beta chains, and within each sample the abundances of alpha and beta sequences were tightly co-correlated. Per the source publication's procedure: V gene, J gene and CDR3 annotation of TCR sequences was performed with Decombinator V4. TCRs were defined as expanded if a significant change between any two time points was detected under a Poisson model with p below 0.0001. TCR abundances were normalised to the total number of TCRs sequenced in each sample and reported as counts per million. TRAV1-2 paired with TRAJ12, TRAJ20 or TRAJ33 defined MAIT TCRs, while TRAV10 paired with TRAJ18 defined iNKT TCRs. VDJdb, accessed 1 November 2021, was searched for CMV, EBV and SARS-CoV-2 annotated TCRs, with TCRs annotated for multiple antigens excluded. The public sequencing data were trimmed at Q25 with fastp and processed into clonotypes with MiXCR by TCRdb, which kept only in-frame beta chains. Identical CDR3 proteins give one entry, which carries the most common genes and DNA. The V and J calls were determined by TCRdb, not by the authors. This sample is represented by about 31,000 distinct CDR3 sequences; less than 7% of them were singletons. 20% to 25% of the sample comes from the top ten.

There are 15 amino acids in the CDR3, from cysteine to phenylalanine inclusive. Here the CDR3 DNA is all that survives: 45 bases in frame from base 1. For CDR1 and CDR2, the germline V gene lists SGHVS and FNYEAQ. V is trimmed back by 5 bases and J by 6 bases, and the junction contains 10 bases that no gene match accounts for. Set within a cohort of healthcare workers in London, UK, this nested case-control study involved weekly PCR testing of nasopharyngeal swabs along with blood sampling. Between 23 and 31 March 2020, the week of the UK lockdown, healthcare workers were enrolled and then followed up weekly for as long as 16 weeks.

The clonotype originates from an adult who was a healthcare worker with PCR-confirmed SARS-CoV-2 infection or an uninfected control (not recorded which). The material sequenced was whole blood. The sequence is built from TRBV7-6 and TRBJ2-1; TRBD1 fits 7 bases in the junction. The CDR3 corresponds to CASSPITNRGNEQFF. The DNA sequence is given as TGTGCCAGCAGCCCTATAACCAACAGGGGCAATGAGCAGTTCTTC. Reference TRBV7-6 and TRBJ2-1 genes cover what lies past the CDR3, so the full variable domain is GAGVSQSPRYKVTKRGQDVALRCDPISGHVSLYWYRQALGQGPEFLTYFNYEAQQDKSGLPNDRFSAERPEGSISTLTIQRTEQRDSAMYRCASSPITNRGNEQFFGPGTRLTVL.